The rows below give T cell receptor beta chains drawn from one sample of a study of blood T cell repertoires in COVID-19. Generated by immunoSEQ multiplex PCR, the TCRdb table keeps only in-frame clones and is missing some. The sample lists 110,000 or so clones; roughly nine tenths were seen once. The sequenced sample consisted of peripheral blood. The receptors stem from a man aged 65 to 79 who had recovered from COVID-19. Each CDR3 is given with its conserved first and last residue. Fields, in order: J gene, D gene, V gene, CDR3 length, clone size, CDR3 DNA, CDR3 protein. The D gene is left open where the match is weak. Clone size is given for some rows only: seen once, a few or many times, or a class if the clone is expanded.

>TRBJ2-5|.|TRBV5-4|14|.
TGTGCCAGCAGCTTGGGGCAGGAACAAGAGACCCAGTACTTC
CASSLGQEQETQYF
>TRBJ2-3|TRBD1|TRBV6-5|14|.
TGTGCCAGCAGCCGGGACAGGGGCACAGATACGCAGTATTTT
CASSRDRGTDTQYF
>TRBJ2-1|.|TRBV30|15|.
TGTGCCTGGAGTCTCGGACTGGCCCTTCTCCATGAGCAGTTCTTC
CAWSLGLALLHEQFF
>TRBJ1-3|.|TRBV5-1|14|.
TGCGCCAGCAGCTTGGAAAGCCCCCGGGACACCATATATTTT
CASSLESPRDTIYF
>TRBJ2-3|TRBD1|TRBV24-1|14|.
TGTGCCACCAGGAACAGGGGCAGCACAGATACGCAGTATTTT
CATRNRGSTDTQYF
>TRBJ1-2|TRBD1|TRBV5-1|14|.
TGCGCCAGCAGCTTGGCCCAGGGGGGCTATGGCTACACCTTC
CASSLAQGGYGYTF
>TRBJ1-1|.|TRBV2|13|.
TGTGCCAGCAGTGTCGAGGAGGACACTGAAGCTTTCTTT
CASSVEEDTEAFF
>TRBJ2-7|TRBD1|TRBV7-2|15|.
TGTGCCAGCAGCAAAGACAGGGGGTATGCCTACGAGCAGTACTTC
CASSKDRGYAYEQYF
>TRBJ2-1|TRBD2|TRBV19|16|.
TGTGCCAGTAGTCGGGGACTAGCGGGAGGGCTTAATGAGCAGTTCTTC
CASSRGLAGGLNEQFF
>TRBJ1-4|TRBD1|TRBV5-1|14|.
TGCGCCAGCAGCTTATTGGGGACAGATGAAAAACTGTTTTTT
CASSLLGTDEKLFF
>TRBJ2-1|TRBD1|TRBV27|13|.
TGTGCCAGCAGTTTGACAGGGTGGAATGAGCAGTTCTTC
CASSLTGWNEQFF
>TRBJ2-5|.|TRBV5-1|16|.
TGCGCCAGCAGCCCCGGGTGGGGGGGGGCCGAAGAGACCCAGTACTTC
CASSPGWGGAEETQYF
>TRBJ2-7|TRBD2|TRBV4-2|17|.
TGTGCCAGCAGCCAAGGAGGAACGGGAGGGCCGGTGGGCGAGCAGTACTTC
CASSQGGTGGPVGEQYF
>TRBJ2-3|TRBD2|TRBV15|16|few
TGTGCCACCAGCAAGGGAGCGGGGGGGGGCACAGATACGCAGTATTTT
CATSKGAGGGTDTQYF
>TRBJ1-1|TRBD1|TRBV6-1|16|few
TGTGCCAGCAGTGAATTGGGCAGGGGGTCCGGCACTGAAGCTTTCTTT
CASSELGRGSGTEAFF
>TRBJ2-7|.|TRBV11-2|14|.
TGTGCCAGCAGCTTAGCGGGGGGCTATTCCGAGCAGTACTTC
CASSLAGGYSEQYF
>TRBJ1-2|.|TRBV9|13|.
TGTGCCAGCAGCGGGAGGAGTGGGAGTGGCTACACCTTC
CASSGRSGSGYTF
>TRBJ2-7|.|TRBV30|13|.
TGTGCCTGGAGTCTAGACAGGCACCTTGAGCAGTACTTC
CAWSLDRHLEQYF
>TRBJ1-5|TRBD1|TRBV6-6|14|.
TGTGCCAGCAGAGGACAGGGGTTAGATCAGCCCCAGCATTTT
CASRGQGLDQPQHF
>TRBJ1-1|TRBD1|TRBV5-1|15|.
TGCGCCAGCAGCTTTTCAGGGGGCGGGGGCACTGAAGCTTTCTTT
CASSFSGGGGTEAFF
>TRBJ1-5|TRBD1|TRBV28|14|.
TGTGCCAGCAGTCCCCGACAGGGGGGTCGGCCCCAGCATTTT
CASSPRQGGRPQHF
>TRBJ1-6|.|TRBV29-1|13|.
TGCAGCGTTGGGGCAGGGAGGGGTTCACCCCTCCACTTT
CSVGAGRGSPLHF
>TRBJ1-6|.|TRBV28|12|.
TGTGCCAGCAGTTTTGGGGGCTCACCCCTCCACTTT
CASSFGGSPLHF
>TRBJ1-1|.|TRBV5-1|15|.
TGCGCCAGCAGCTTGGAAGTAGGGGGGAACACTGAAGCTTTCTTT
CASSLEVGGNTEAFF
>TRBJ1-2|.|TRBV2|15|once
TGTGCCAGCAGTGAGAACCGAGAACCCTGGTATGGCTACACCTTC
CASSENREPWYGYTF
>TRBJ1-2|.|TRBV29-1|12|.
TGCAGCGTTGGAATGGGCTTTTATGGCTACACCTTC
CSVGMGFYGYTF
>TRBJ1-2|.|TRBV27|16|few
TGTGCCAGCAGTTTATGGGGGGGGCGCGAGATCTATGGCTACACCTTC
CASSLWGGREIYGYTF
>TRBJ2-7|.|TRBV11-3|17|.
TGTGCCAGCAGCCCCGGAGGGGGGAACTCGGTGACAGGGGAGCAGTACTTC
CASSPGGGNSVTGEQYF
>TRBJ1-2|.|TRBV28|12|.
TGTGCCAGCAGTTTAAGGGGAGGGGTCTACACCTTC
CASSLRGGVYTF
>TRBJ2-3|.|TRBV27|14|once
TGTGCCAGCAGTTTCTCGCGACTCACAGATACGCAGTATTTT
CASSFSRLTDTQYF
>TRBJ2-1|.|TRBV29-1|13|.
TGCAGCGTTGAAGATCTTGTGGGCATTGGGCAGTTCTTC
CSVEDLVGIGQFF
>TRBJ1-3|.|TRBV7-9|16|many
TGTGCCAGCAGCTTAGCGGGCCAGTACTCTGGAAACACCATATATTTT
CASSLAGQYSGNTIYF
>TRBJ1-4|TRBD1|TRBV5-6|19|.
TGTGCCAGCAGCTTTCTGACAGGGGGAGACGCTCGAACTAATGAAAAACTGTTTTTT
CASSFLTGGDARTNEKLFF
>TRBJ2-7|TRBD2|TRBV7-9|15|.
TGTGCCAGCAGCTTTGGACTAGCGGGGGTGTTCGAGCAGTACTTC
CASSFGLAGVFEQYF
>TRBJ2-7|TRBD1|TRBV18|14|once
TGTGCCAGCTCACCGGGACAGTTCTCCTACGAGCAGTACTTC
CASSPGQFSYEQYF
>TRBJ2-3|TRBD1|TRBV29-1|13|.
TGCAGCGTAGAGGGGGCTAGCACAGATACGCAGTATTTT
CSVEGASTDTQYF
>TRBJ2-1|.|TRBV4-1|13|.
TGCGCCAGCAGCCAAGGACAGTACAATGAGCAGTTCTTC
CASSQGQYNEQFF